Each of the 30 T cell receptor beta chains below was sequenced from the same sample in a study of cytomegalovirus exposure and HLA in healthy donors. 60 Vbeta and 13 Jbeta primers were used in PCR. Assay used: immunoSEQ multiplex PCR; TCRdb lists only in-frame clones, some missing. The sample contains some 150,000 clones, around 85% of which appear only once. The sequenced material came from PBMCs. These receptors originate from a woman in her twenties or thirties in good health and CMV-seronegative.

V gene TRBV10-1 combines with J gene TRBJ2-7; maybe TRBD1 (5 bases). This CDR3 is built from 14 residues. The V end was cut by 3 bases, the J end by 2 bases, with 11 bases between. Germline values: CDR1 WNHNN, CDR2 SYGVQD (reference sequence). The DNA of the CDR3 is TGCGCCAGCAGTGAAAGCGCAGGGACCTACGAGCAGTACTTC. Translating it yields CASSESAGTYEQYF.

J is TRBJ1-4 and V is TRBV19; 10 bases are shared with TRBD1. The germline V gene encodes CDR1 LNHDA and CDR2 SQIVND (reference sequence). The V segment lost 7 bases and the J segment 7 bases; nucleotides outside the gene matches: 6. The CDR3 contains 14 residues. The chain's CDR3 is CASKRQGAGEKLFF. The CDR3 DNA follows: TGTGCCAGTAAGCGACAGGGGGCAGGTGAAAAACTGTTTTTT.

J is TRBJ2-7 and V is TRBV4-1; 10 bases align to TRBD1. J gave up 0 bases and V 1 base, and 0 bases lay outside the gene matches. Germline values: CDR1 MGHRA, CDR2 YSYEKL. The length of the CDR3 is 15 residues. The CDR3 bases are TGCGCCAGCAGCCAAGGACAGGGGGCCTCCTACGAGCAGTACTTC. Amino acids: CASSQGQGASYEQYF.

The chain links TRBV4-2 to TRBJ2-6, with D hard to call. In germline, CDR1 is LGHNA, CDR2 YNFKEQ. Trimming took 0 bases from V and 2 from J, leaving 8 bases between them. This CDR3 is built from 16 residues. The CDR3 protein is CASSQEQTTGANVLTF. The CDR3 nucleotides are TGTGCCAGCAGCCAAGAACAGACCACTGGGGCCAACGTCCTGACTTTC.

This rearrangement joins TRBV30 to TRBJ1-1, with TRBD1 as a possible D gene (6 bases). Germline CDR1 is GTSNPN and CDR2 is SVGIG (reference sequence). CDR3 length: 14 amino acids. Deletions cut 4 bases from V and 4 bases from J, with 16 bases between. CDR3 region: CAWTRQVTGTEAFF. CDR3 bases: TGTGCCTGGACCAGACAGGTGACGGGCACTGAAGCTTTCTTT.

The gene calls are TRBV30 and TRBJ2-7; D possibly corresponds to TRBD1 (5 bases). Germline V gene lookup returns CDR1 GTSNPN and CDR2 SVGIG (reference sequence). This CDR3 spans 12 amino acids. V was cut by 5 bases and J by 10 bases, with 18 bases left in between. CDR3 in amino acids: CAWDISQAVQYF. CDR3 in DNA: TGTGCCTGGGATATTTCACAGGCCGTCCAGTACTTC.

The chain links TRBV19 to TRBJ1-5; D gene uncertain. Germline assignment: CDR1 LNHDA and CDR2 SQIVND (reference sequence). V gave up 3 bases and J gave up 4 bases, with 10 bases separating them. The CDR3 totals 14 residues. In DNA, the CDR3 is TGTGCCAGTAGTATGGGCAGTCAGAATCAGCCCCAGCATTTT. This gives the protein CASSMGSQNQPQHF.

The genes are TRBV9 and TRBJ1-3; D not certain. Germline V gene data show CDR1 as SGDLS and CDR2 as YYNGEE. This CDR3 has 15 residues. V was trimmed by 0 bases and J by 0 bases, leaving 7 bases between them. CDR3 region: CASSVGFYSGNTIYF. The DNA for the CDR3 is TGTGCCAGCAGCGTAGGTTTTTACTCTGGAAACACCATATATTTT.

This chain connects TRBV5-1 to TRBJ2-7, with TRBD2 matching 8 bases. The CDR3 has 16 residues. CDR1 is SGHRS and CDR2 is YFSETQ in the germline V gene. Trimming at V came to 3 bases and at J to 2 bases, leaving 10 bases not matched to a gene. The CDR3 region has the DNA TGCGCCAGCAGCTCTACCGCGACTAGCGCAACCTACGAGCAGTACTTC. Its protein is CASSSTATSATYEQYF.

J is TRBJ2-2 and V is TRBV10-3, with a tentative D call TRBD1 (5 bases). V dropped 2 bases and J dropped 7 bases, with 8 bases sitting between them. The CDR3 consists of 13 residues. The germline gives CDR1 ENHRY, CDR2 SYGVKD. CDR3 region: CAISETGDGELFF. The DNA for the CDR3 is TGTGCCATCAGTGAGACAGGCGACGGGGAGCTGTTTTTT.

V is TRBV5-1 and J is TRBJ2-5; 10 nucleotides align to TRBD1. Matching the DNA end better, TRBJ2-7 makes the J call doubtful. Per the germline V gene, CDR1 is SGHRS and CDR2 is YFSETQ. This CDR3 region has 17 residues. The CDR3 loop reads CASSLASSGTGADEQYF. DNA for the CDR3: TGCGCCAGCAGCTTGGCAAGTTCCGGGACAGGGGCCGACGAGCAGTACTTC.

J is TRBJ1-1 and V is TRBV5-1, with D perhaps TRBD1 (6 bases). V lost 0 bases to trimming and J lost 1 base, with 10 bases between them. This CDR3 contains 15 residues. From germline, CDR1 is SGHRS and CDR2 YFSETQ. The CDR3 is CASSLAGVGNTEAFF. The CDR3 DNA follows: TGCGCCAGCAGCTTGGCAGGGGTGGGGAACACTGAAGCTTTCTTT. The full variable domain, rest sourced from reference TRBV5-1 and TRBJ1-1, is KAGVTQTPRYLIKTRGQQVTLSCSPISGHRSVSWYQQTPGQGLQFLFEYFSETQRNKGNFPGRFSGRQFSNSRSEMNVSTLELGDSALYLCASSLAGVGNTEAFFGQGTRLTVV.

In its sample, this clone was seen a few times. This chain links TRBV5-1 with TRBJ1-1; D is ambiguous. Between the trimmed V and J ends, which lost 5 bases and 1 base, there was a span of 18 bases. The CDR3 runs to 16 residues. Germline V lookup: CDR1 SGHRS, CDR2 YFSETQ. CDR3 residues: CASSMFNDRRNTEAFF. CDR3 DNA: TGCGCCAGCAGTATGTTTAATGACCGGAGGAACACTGAAGCTTTCTTT.

The rearrangement uses TRBV6-5 and TRBJ2-7, with 9 bases matching TRBD1. Germline V gene sequence: CDR1 MNHEY, CDR2 SVGAGI. The CDR3 loop spans 14 amino acids. V lost 5 bases to trimming and J lost 5 bases; unmatched junction nucleotides: 7. Here the CDR3 DNA reads TGTGCCAGCAGTCGGGACAGGGATAACGACGAGCAGTACTTC. It codes for CASSRDRDNDEQYF.

The chain is built from TRBV27 and TRBJ2-6; D gene ambiguous. This CDR3 is 14 amino acids long. Trimming stripped 5 bases from V and 2 bases from J, with 7 bases between. Germline-derived CDR1 and CDR2 are MNHEY and SMNVEV (reference sequence). The CDR3 coding sequence is TGTGCCAGCAGTAAGCTGGCTGGGGCCAACGTCCTGACTTTC. Its protein product is CASSKLAGANVLTF. The full variable domain, rest sourced from reference TRBV27 and TRBJ2-6, is EAQVTQNPRYLITVTGKKLTVTCSQNMNHEYMSWYRQDPGLGLRQIYYSMNVEVTDKGDVPEGYKVSRKEKRNFPLILESPSPNQTSLYFCASSKLAGANVLTFGAGSRLTVL.

The chain is built from TRBV6-6 and TRBJ1-4; D is ambiguous. The germline V and J ends were trimmed by 6 bases and 6 bases, with 14 bases remaining between them. The CDR3 consists of 14 residues. Germline V gene data show CDR1 as MNHNY and CDR2 as SVGAGI (reference sequence). In nucleotides, the CDR3 is TGTGCCAGCAGATGGTCTTCCGAGGATGAAAAACTGTTTTTT. As protein: CASRWSSEDEKLFF.

Concerning this clone: At one end the junction does not follow the germline gene, possibly because of a read error. The rearrangement joins TRBV7-9 to TRBJ1-1; 7 nucleotides line up with TRBD1. The CDR3 totals 14 residues. Germline-derived CDR1 and CDR2 are SEHNR and FQNEAQ (reference sequence). The CDR3 bases are TGTTCCAGCAGCTTCGGCGACAGGGCATCTGAAGCTTTCTTT. Protein: CSSSFGDRASEAFF.

The V call is TRBV21-1, the J call TRBJ1-2. TRBV21-1 constitutes a pseudogene. The CDR3 consists of 15 residues. The CDR3 loop reads CASSLRDSGGYGYTF. CDR3 nucleotides: TGTGCCAGCAGCCTCCGGGACTCCGGAGGCTATGGCTACACCTTC.

The genes are TRBV6-4 and TRBJ2-3; no clear D. Germline V gene lookup returns CDR1 MRHNA and CDR2 SNTAGT. Trimming cost V 3 bases and J 2 bases, with 6 bases left between them. The CDR3 consists of 13 residues. The CDR3 region has the DNA TGTGCCAGCAGTGAGGGCGACACAGATACGCAGTATTTT. Its translation: CASSEGDTDTQYF.

V is TRBV15 and J is TRBJ1-4; a possible D gene is TRBD1 (5 bases). The germline CDR1 and CDR2 sequences are LNHNV and YYDKDF (reference sequence). The CDR3 has 16 residues. Deletions cut 0 bases from V and 4 bases from J, with 12 bases between. The CDR3: CATSRDLGTFNEKLFF. The CDR3 DNA sequence: TGTGCCACCAGCAGAGATCTGGGGACTTTTAATGAAAAACTGTTTTTT.

Note on this clone: The sample contains more than one DNA sequence encoding this CDR3. The chain links TRBV6-4 to TRBJ2-3, with D maybe TRBD2 (6 bases). The V gene lost 0 bases and the J gene lost 2 bases, with 9 bases spanning the gap. In germline, CDR1 is MRHNA, CDR2 SNTAGT. There are 15 residues in the CDR3. CDR3 bases: TGTGCCAGCAGTGACTCGGGGGGTGCCACAGATACGCAGTATTTT. Protein sequence: CASSDSGGATDTQYF.

J is TRBJ1-3 and V is TRBV19, with TRBD1 matching 9 bases. Looked up from germline, CDR1 is LNHDA and CDR2 is SQIVND (reference sequence). The ends lost 1 base at V and 4 bases at J; junction bases unmatched: 5. The CDR3 covers 16 residues. The CDR3 region is CASSIGGTGPGNTIYF. The CDR3 coding sequence is TGTGCCAGTAGTATAGGTGGGACAGGGCCCGGAAACACCATATATTTT.

The chain links TRBV5-1 to TRBJ1-4; 8 nucleotides agree with TRBD1. The ends lost 5 bases at V and 5 bases at J; junction bases unmatched: 8. Germline values: CDR1 SGHRS, CDR2 YFSETQ. This CDR3 comprises 15 residues. For the CDR3, the DNA is TGCGCCAGCAGTCTCCTGACAGGGGCGAATGAAAAACTGTTTTTT. Residues: CASSLLTGANEKLFF.

This clone was observed a handful of times. V is TRBV6-1 and J is TRBJ1-6, with 11 bases matching TRBD1. The junction had 7 bases not matched to a gene; V was cut back by 5 bases and J by 10 bases. This CDR3 region has 15 residues. In germline, CDR1 is MNHNS, CDR2 SASEGT. CDR3: CASSRRTGGESPLHF. In DNA, the CDR3 is TGTGCCAGCAGTAGACGGACAGGGGGCGAATCACCCCTCCACTTT.

In its sample, this clone was seen a few times. J is TRBJ2-1 and V is TRBV11-3; 7 bases line up with TRBD2. The germline V gene encodes CDR1 SGHNT and CDR2 YENEEA. The CDR3 length is 15 residues. V dropped 0 bases and J dropped 5; count of bases not matched to a gene: 4. The CDR3 DNA sequence: TGTGCCAGCAGCTTAGACGGGAGGCTCAACAATGAGCAGTTCTTC. Its translation is CASSLDGRLNNEQFF. Supplemented by reference TRBV11-3 and TRBJ2-1, the full variable domain reads EAGVVQSPRYKIIEKKQPVAFWCNPISGHNTLYWYLQNLGQGPELLIRYENEEAVDDSQLPKDRFSAERLKGVDSTLKIQPAELGDSAVYLCASSLDGRLNNEQFFGPGTRLTVL.

This rearrangement joins TRBV7-9 to TRBJ1-2, with D possibly being TRBD1 (5 bases). V gave up 5 bases and J gave up 6 bases, with 19 bases separating them. CDR3 size: 15 residues. Germline-derived CDR1 and CDR2 are SEHNR and FQNEAQ (reference sequence). For the CDR3, the DNA is TGTGCCAGCAGCCCTTTCGGCAGGGTAGCGGATGGCTACACCTTC. This translates into CASSPFGRVADGYTF.

J is TRBJ1-1 and V is TRBV18; D is unresolved. The germline V gene has CDR1 KGHSH and CDR2 LQKENI. The CDR3 sequence is 14 residues long. The ends were cut back, 3 bases at V and 0 bases at J, with 8 bases in the middle. The CDR3: CASSPEQMNTEAFF. The CDR3 DNA is TGTGCCAGCTCACCGGAGCAGATGAACACTGAAGCTTTCTTT.

The rearrangement uses TRBV7-2 and TRBJ1-5; D possibly corresponds to TRBD1 (6 bases). From germline, CDR1 is SGHTA and CDR2 FQGNSA. The CDR3 length is 13 residues. With 5 bases removed from V and 4 bases from J, the gap between germline ends came to 9 bases. The CDR3 here is CASSITGNQPQHF. Here the CDR3 DNA reads TGTGCCAGCAGCATCACAGGGAATCAGCCCCAGCATTTT.

This clone was seen more than once but under ten times. The CDR3 coding sequence is TGCGCCAGCAGCTTGGTACGGCCGGGGGAGAATGAGCAGTTCTTC. It translates to CASSLVRPGENEQFF. The chain joins TRBV5-1 to TRBJ2-1; D perhaps matches TRBD2 (6 bases). Trimming stripped 0 bases from V and 7 bases from J, with 14 bases between. The CDR3 is 15 amino acids. CDR1 is SGHRS and CDR2 is YFSETQ in the germline V gene. Together with reference TRBV5-1 and TRBJ2-1, the CDR3 gives the full variable domain: KAGVTQTPRYLIKTRGQQVTLSCSPISGHRSVSWYQQTPGQGLQFLFEYFSETQRNKGNFPGRFSGRQFSNSRSEMNVSTLELGDSALYLCASSLVRPGENEQFFGPGTRLTVL.

The genes are TRBV6-1 and TRBJ1-1, with unresolved D. This CDR3 comprises 13 residues. Germline assignment: CDR1 MNHNS and CDR2 SASEGT. With 9 bases removed from V and 0 bases from J, the gap between germline ends came to 11 bases. CDR3 loop: CASRRVMNTEAFF. CDR3 nucleotides: TGTGCCAGTCGGAGGGTCATGAACACTGAAGCTTTCTTT.